This T cell receptor (beta chain) was recorded in a study of shared clonotypes between healthy human individuals. PBMC DNA, left unsorted, was sequenced on ten immunoSEQ deep assay plates. The protocol was immunoSEQ multiplex PCR, while the TCRdb copy is restricted to in-frame clones and leaves out a portion. The sample includes about 480,000 clones, 79% of them seen just once. With 2 bases removed from V and 3 bases from J, the gap between germline ends came to 13 bases. The CDR3 extends over 16 amino acids. Germline-derived CDR1 and CDR2 are MNHNS and SASEGT. Sequences were obtained from PBMCs. This clonotype was obtained from a woman between 35 and 50 years old in good health. Some clones in this sample may be carry-over from other donors' samples. The chain joins TRBV6-1 to TRBJ2-2; D gene uncertain. Here the CDR3 DNA reads TGTGCCAGCAGTGAATACGGGTCAGGCGACACCGGGGAGCTGTTTTTT. Its translation: CASSEYGSGDTGELFF.